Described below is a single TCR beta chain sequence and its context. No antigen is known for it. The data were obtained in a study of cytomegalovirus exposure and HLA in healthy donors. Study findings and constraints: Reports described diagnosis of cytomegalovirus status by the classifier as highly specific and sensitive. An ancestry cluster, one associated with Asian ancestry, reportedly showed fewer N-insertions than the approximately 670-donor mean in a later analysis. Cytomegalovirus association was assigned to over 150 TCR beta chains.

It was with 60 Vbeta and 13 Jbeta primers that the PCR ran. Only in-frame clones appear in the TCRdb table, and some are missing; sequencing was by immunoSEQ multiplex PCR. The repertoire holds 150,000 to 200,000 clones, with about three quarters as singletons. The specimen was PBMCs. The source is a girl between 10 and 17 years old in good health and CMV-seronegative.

The CDR3 sequence is CASSLDRNTEAFF. The CDR3 bases are TGTGCCAGCAGTCTGGACAGGAACACTGAAGCTTTCTTT. The chain has TRBV27 and TRBJ1-1; D is possibly TRBD1 (6 bases). The germline CDR1 and CDR2 sequences are MNHEY and SMNVEV (reference sequence). The germline V and J ends were trimmed by 5 bases and 1 base, with 8 bases remaining between them. The CDR3 is made up of 13 amino acids.